The sequence of this T cell receptor beta chain was determined in a study of shared clonotypes between healthy human individuals. General study findings and limits: Incompleteness in sorted-subset sequencing, despite large depth, was shown by rarefaction.

In regard to this clone: What it binds is unknown.

Libraries were prepared by immunoSEQ multiplex PCR; TCRdb keeps only in-frame clonotypes and omits some of them. The sample has about 2 million clones; around 95% are singletons. The receptor was isolated from a man aged 18-30 years in good health. Material for sequencing was naive CD4+ T cells sorted from blood. Regarding subset: CD45RA+ positively selected.

This CDR3 reads CASTSGEVYEQYF. CDR3 in DNA: TGTGCCAGCACCTCAGGGGAGGTCTACGAGCAGTACTTC. The V call is TRBV25-1, the J call TRBJ2-7; D assignment may be TRBD1 or TRBD2 (6 bases each). Trimming removed 7 bases from V and 3 bases from J, with 13 bases in between. The CDR3 contains 13 residues. Germline V lookup: CDR1 MGHDK, CDR2 SYGVNS.